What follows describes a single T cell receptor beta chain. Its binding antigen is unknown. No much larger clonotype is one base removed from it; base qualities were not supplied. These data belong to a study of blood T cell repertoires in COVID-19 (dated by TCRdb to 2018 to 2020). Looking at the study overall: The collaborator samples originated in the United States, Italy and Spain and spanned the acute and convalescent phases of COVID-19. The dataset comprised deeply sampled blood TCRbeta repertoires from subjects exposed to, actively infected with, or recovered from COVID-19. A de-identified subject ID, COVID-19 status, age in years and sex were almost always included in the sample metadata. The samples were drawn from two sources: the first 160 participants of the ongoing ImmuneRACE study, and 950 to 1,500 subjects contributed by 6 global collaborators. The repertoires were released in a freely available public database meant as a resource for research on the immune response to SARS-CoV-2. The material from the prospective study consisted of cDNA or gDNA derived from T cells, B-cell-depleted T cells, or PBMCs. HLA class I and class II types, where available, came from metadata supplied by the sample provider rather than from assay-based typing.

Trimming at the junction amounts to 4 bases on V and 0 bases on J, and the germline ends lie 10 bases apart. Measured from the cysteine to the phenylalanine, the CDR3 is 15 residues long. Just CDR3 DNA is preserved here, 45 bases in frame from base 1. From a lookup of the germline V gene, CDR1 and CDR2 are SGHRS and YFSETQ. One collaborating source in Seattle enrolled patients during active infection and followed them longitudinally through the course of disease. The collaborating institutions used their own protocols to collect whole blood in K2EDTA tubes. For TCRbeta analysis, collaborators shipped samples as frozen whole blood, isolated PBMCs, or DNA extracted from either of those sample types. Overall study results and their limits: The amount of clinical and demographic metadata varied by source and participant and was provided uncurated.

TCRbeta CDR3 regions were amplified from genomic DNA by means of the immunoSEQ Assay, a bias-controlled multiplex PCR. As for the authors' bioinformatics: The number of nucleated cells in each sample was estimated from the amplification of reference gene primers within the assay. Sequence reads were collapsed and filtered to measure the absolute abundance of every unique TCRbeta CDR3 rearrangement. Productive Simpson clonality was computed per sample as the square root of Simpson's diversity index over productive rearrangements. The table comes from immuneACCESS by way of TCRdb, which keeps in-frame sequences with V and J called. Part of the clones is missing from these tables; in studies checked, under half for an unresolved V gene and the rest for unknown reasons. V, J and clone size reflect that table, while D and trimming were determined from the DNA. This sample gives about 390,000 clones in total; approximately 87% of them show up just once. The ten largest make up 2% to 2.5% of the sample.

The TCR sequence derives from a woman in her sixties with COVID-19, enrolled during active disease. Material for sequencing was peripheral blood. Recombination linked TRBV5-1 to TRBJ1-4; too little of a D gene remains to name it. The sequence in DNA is TGCGCCAGCAGCCAATCCGGTTCAACTAATGAAAAACTGTTTTTT. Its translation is CASSQSGSTNEKLFF.